Each of the 29 T cell receptor beta chains below was sequenced from the same sample in a study of metastatic and nonmetastatic thyroid tumors. Nobody among the patients had been given any treatment before thyroid surgery. TCRdb reanalyzed the PCR reads with MiXCR. The sample lists tens of thousands of clones; 15% to 20% were seen once. The sample was blood. Source of these receptors: a male donor with papillary thyroid cancer or a benign thyroid nodule (not recorded which). Some clones in this sample may be carry-over from other donors' samples.

This clone showed up many times. The chain combines TRBV20-1 with TRBJ2-3; maybe TRBD1 (6 bases). The CDR3 extends over 16 amino acids. Germline V gene lookup returns CDR1 DFQATT and CDR2 SNEGSKA (reference sequence). Trimming stripped 6 bases from V and 0 bases from J, with 19 bases between. Here the CDR3 DNA reads TGCAGTGCAGCAGGGTTACAGGGCGCTAGCACAGATACGCAGTATTTT. Protein: CSAAGLQGASTDTQYF.

This clone showed up many times. The J gene is TRBJ2-3, the V gene TRBV6-1; the match to TRBD2 covers 11 bases. V dropped 5 bases and J dropped 1; count of bases not matched to a gene: 5. Germline V lookup: CDR1 MNHNS, CDR2 SASEGT. The CDR3 has 16 amino acids. As DNA, the CDR3 is TGTGCCAGCAGTTGGACTAGCGGGCAACGCACAGATACGCAGTATTTT. As protein: CASSWTSGQRTDTQYF.

This clone was counted many times. The chain has TRBV5-1 and TRBJ1-2; 12 bases are a match to TRBD1. V lost 3 bases to trimming and J lost 7 bases; unmatched junction nucleotides: 4. Germline V gene lookup returns CDR1 SGHRS and CDR2 YFSETQ. The CDR3 extends over 14 amino acids. CDR3 coding DNA: TGCGCCAGCAGCTCGGGACAGGGGGCGAGTGGCTACACCTTC. Translated, it gives CASSSGQGASGYTF.

V gene TRBV20-1 combines with J gene TRBJ2-1, with D tentatively TRBD1 (6 bases). Germline V gene lookup returns CDR1 DFQATT and CDR2 SNEGSKA (reference sequence). The CDR3 sequence is 16 residues long. Trimming removed 0 bases at V and 8 bases at J, with 20 bases between. The CDR3 sequence: CSARDNRVGGFYEQFF. For the CDR3, the DNA is TGCAGTGCTAGAGACAACAGGGTAGGAGGATTTTATGAGCAGTTCTTC.

This clone was observed a single time. This chain joins TRBV5-1 and TRBJ1-6; TRBD1 aligns across 8 bases. Germline-derived CDR1 and CDR2 are SGHRS and YFSETQ. V lost 2 bases and J lost 7; bases outside the gene matches: 5. The CDR3 has 15 amino acids. CDR3 sequence reads: CASSLQGVRNSPLHF. In DNA form, the CDR3 reads TGCGCCAGCAGCTTACAGGGGGTGCGCAATTCACCCCTCCACTTT.

This clone is termed medium-sized. The chain carries TRBV2 and TRBJ1-1; no clear D gene. The V gene's germline CDR1 is SNHLY and CDR2 FYNNEI. Trimming took 3 bases from V and 4 from J, leaving 12 bases between them. The CDR3 totals 14 residues. The CDR3 DNA reads TGTGCCAGCAGTGATAGGACTTCGGCCACTGAAGCTTTCTTT. As protein: CASSDRTSATEAFF.

This clone counts as medium-sized. The CDR3 region is CASRGGETQYF. CDR3 in DNA: TGTGCCAGTAGGGGGGGCGAGACCCAGTACTTC. The chain combines TRBV19 with TRBJ2-5; D may match TRBD1 or TRBD2 (6 bases each). Germline assignment: CDR1 LNHDA and CDR2 SQIVND (reference sequence). V lost 6 bases and J lost 5, with 7 bases in between. CDR3 length equals 11 residues.

A few counts support this clone. V usage is TRBV24-1 and J usage is TRBJ2-1, with 11 bases lining up with TRBD2. The CDR3 runs 16 residues. J was trimmed by 12 bases and V by 1 base; bases with no gene match: 10. Germline-derived CDR1 and CDR2 are KGHDR and SFDVKD. The CDR3 nucleotides are TGTGCCACCAGTGATTTCGAGGGTAGCGGGAGGGCAGGGCAGTTCTTC. It translates to CATSDFEGSGRAGQFF.

As regards this clone: At one boundary the junction diverges from the germline segment, which might be a read error. V is TRBV5-1 and J is TRBJ2-2, with 11 positions matching TRBD1. CDR3 length equals 14 residues. Per the germline V gene, CDR1 is SGHRS and CDR2 is YFSETQ. CDR3 bases: TGCGCCAGCAGACGGACAGGGGGCACCTGGGATCTGTTTTTT. This translates into CASRRTGGTWDLFF.

This clone has more than one count but fewer than ten. This chain joins TRBV28 and TRBJ1-2; no definite D call. This CDR3 is 13 amino acids long. Germline CDR1 reads MDHEN; CDR2 reads SYDVKM. Between the trimmed V and J ends, which lost 6 bases and 7 bases, there was a span of 15 bases. This CDR3 is CASRRIGFSGYTF. The CDR3 nucleotides are TGTGCCAGCAGGAGAATTGGGTTTTCTGGCTACACCTTC.

On this clone itself: A read error is possible here, since a much larger clone lies one base away. The chain carries TRBV7-3 and TRBJ2-2; 7 nucleotides match TRBD2. In germline, CDR1 is SGHTA, CDR2 FQGTGA. This CDR3 region has 16 residues. The CDR3 sequence is CASRPMGGAGTRELFF. The CDR3 coding sequence is TGTGCCAGCAGGCCTATGGGAGGGGCGGGCACCAGGGAGCTGTTTTTT. The full variable domain, its missing parts supplied by reference TRBV7-3 and TRBJ2-2, is GAGVSQTPSNKVTEKGKYVELRCDPISGHTALYWYRQSLGQGPEFLIYFQGTGAADDSGLPNDRFFAVRPEGSVSTLKIQRTERGDSAVYLCASRPMGGAGTRELFFGEGSRLTVL.

In this sample, this clone is medium-sized (0.01 to 0.1%). The rearrangement joins TRBV6-1 to TRBJ1-2, with D perhaps matching TRBD1 (5 bases). Germline lookup yields CDR1 MNHNS and CDR2 SASEGT. Between the trimmed V and J ends, which lost 5 bases and 7 bases, there was a span of 14 bases. The CDR3 is made up of 13 amino acids. The chain's CDR3 is CASSYTTVSGYTF. DNA for the CDR3: TGTGCCAGCAGTTATACGACAGTCAGTGGCTACACCTTC.

This clone was seen only a few times. The chain has TRBV6-5 and TRBJ1-2, with a tentative D call TRBD1 (5 bases). Germline V gives CDR1 MNHEY, CDR2 SVGAGI. The CDR3 length is 16 residues. Trimming shortened V by 2 bases and J by 4 bases, and 17 bases separated the two germline ends. The CDR3 nucleotides are TGTGCCAGCAGTTACCCAGCCGCCAGGGTTTTCTATGGCTACACCTTC. It yields the protein CASSYPAARVFYGYTF.

This clone occurred many times. V and J are TRBV20-1 and TRBJ2-1; TRBD2 aligns across 8 bases. The CDR3 has 16 residues. Germline CDR1 reads DFQATT; CDR2 reads SNEGSKA (reference sequence). The J segment lost 0 bases and the V segment lost 5 bases, leaving 9 bases of the junction unmatched. The CDR3 bases are TGCAGTGCTGGGCCAGCGGGAGCTTCCTCCTACAATGAGCAGTTCTTC. It encodes CSAGPAGASSYNEQFF.

This clone was seen a few times. The chain joins TRBV6-5 to TRBJ1-1; D unclear. CDR1 MNHEY and CDR2 SVGAGI come from the germline V gene. The CDR3 totals 13 residues. V was trimmed by 5 bases and J by 6 bases, leaving 13 bases between them. The CDR3 coding sequence is TGTGCCAGCAGTCTAATGAGTACGCCTGAAGCTTTCTTT. Protein product: CASSLMSTPEAFF.

This clone was observed a few times. The chain combines TRBV5-4 with TRBJ1-6, with D unclear. CDR1 is SGHNT and CDR2 is YYREEE in the germline V gene (reference sequence). This CDR3 is 13 amino acids long. V was trimmed by 4 bases and J by 3 bases, leaving 5 bases between them. In DNA form, the CDR3 reads TGTGCCAGCAGCCTCAGCTATAATTCACCCCTCCACTTT. Protein product: CASSLSYNSPLHF.

This clone has at least ten counts. The chain uses TRBV20-1 and TRBJ2-1, with 10 bases that match TRBD2. The CDR3 length is 15 residues. J gave up 8 bases and V 6 bases, and 13 bases lay outside the gene matches. CDR1 is DFQATT, CDR2 SNEGSKA, per germline (reference sequence). The CDR3 coding sequence is TGCAGTGCCCGAAAGGCTAGCGGGAGTTCGGATGAGCAGTTCTTC. Amino acids: CSARKASGSSDEQFF.

The chain employs TRBV30 and TRBJ1-6, with 7 bases matching TRBD1. The CDR3 totals 14 residues. CDR1 is GTSNPN, CDR2 SVGIG, per germline (reference sequence). J lost 9 bases, V lost 3 bases, and 8 bases had no gene match. Written as DNA, the CDR3 is TGTGCCTGGAGCGGCGGGCAGGGGGGTTCACCCCTCCACTTT. Protein: CAWSGGQGGSPLHF.

This clone is deemed medium-sized. The chain links TRBV18 to TRBJ2-7; D is possibly TRBD1 (5 bases). The CDR3 has 13 amino acids. V was shortened by 4 bases and J by 6 bases, with 13 bases between the two germline ends. Germline V CDR1 and CDR2: KGHSH, LQKENI. For the CDR3, the DNA is TGTGCCAGCTCACAGCTGCCCAGGGCCGAGCAGTACTTC. Translated: CASSQLPRAEQYF.

The chain combines TRBV24-1 with TRBJ1-5; unclear D gene. CDR3 length: 16 residues. Germline loops: CDR1 KGHDR, CDR2 SFDVKD. The V gene lost 3 bases and the J gene lost 0 bases, with 11 bases spanning the gap. The CDR3, as DNA: TGTGCCACCAGTGATCCGTCAGAGGATAGCAATCAGCCCCAGCATTTT. It translates to CATSDPSEDSNQPQHF.

The chain is built from TRBV6-1 and TRBJ1-1; the D is unclear. Germline V gives CDR1 MNHNS, CDR2 SASEGT. This CDR3 contains 15 residues. Between the trimmed V and J ends, which lost 2 bases and 4 bases, there was a span of 14 bases. In nucleotides, the CDR3 is TGTGCCAGCAGTGAATTCGGAGTCGTGGGCACTGAAGCTTTCTTT. Translated, it gives CASSEFGVVGTEAFF.

This clone was counted only a few times. V gene TRBV19 combines with J gene TRBJ2-6; D is unclear. V lost 11 bases to trimming and J lost 2 bases, with 7 bases between them. The CDR3 contains 12 residues. Germline lookup yields CDR1 LNHDA and CDR2 SQIVND (reference sequence). CDR3 residues: CAGSAGANVLTF. The DNA of the CDR3 is TGTGCCGGCAGTGCTGGGGCCAACGTCCTGACTTTC.

This clone was counted at least ten times. J is TRBJ1-1 and V is TRBV5-1, with TRBD1 matching over 7 bases. The CDR3 is 13 residues long. The J segment lost 11 bases and the V segment lost 0 bases, leaving 7 bases of the junction unmatched. CDR1 is SGHRS and CDR2 is YFSETQ in the germline V gene. The chain's CDR3 is CASSLGQGVLAFF. The CDR3 coding sequence is TGCGCCAGCAGCTTGGGCCAGGGGGTGTTGGCTTTCTTT.

This clone was observed at least ten times. The chain links TRBV18 to TRBJ2-3; D uncertain. Trimming stripped 3 bases from V and 2 bases from J, with 15 bases between. From germline, CDR1 is KGHSH and CDR2 LQKENI. This CDR3 spans 16 amino acids. In DNA form, the CDR3 reads TGTGCCAGCTCACCTTTATCTCCGCAGGCCACAGATACGCAGTATTTT. Encoded protein: CASSPLSPQATDTQYF.

Comment on this clone: A clone one base away is much larger, so this may be a read error. The chain carries TRBV7-2 and TRBJ2-5; D may be TRBD1 (6 bases). CDR1 is SGHTA, CDR2 FQGNSA, per germline. This CDR3 region has 15 residues. V lost 7 bases and J lost 2, with 17 bases in between. The CDR3 reads CASIFSGTPQETQYF. CDR3 in DNA: TGTGCCAGCATCTTCTCAGGGACACCTCAAGAGACCCAGTACTTC.

This clone has a count of ten or more. The chain couples TRBV10-3 to TRBJ1-5; D remains ambiguous. V lost 3 bases, J lost 2 bases, and 8 bases lay in between. The germline gives CDR1 ENHRY, CDR2 SYGVKD. The CDR3 length is 14 residues. CDR3 sequence: CAISDSVGNQPQHF. CDR3 sequence (DNA): TGTGCCATCAGTGACTCGGTCGGCAATCAGCCCCAGCATTTT.

This clone showed up many times. This chain joins TRBV7-8 and TRBJ2-3; 8 bases agree with TRBD2. Germline V lookup: CDR1 SGHVS, CDR2 FQNEAQ. The CDR3 spans 14 residues. Unmatched junction bases numbered 3, after V lost 1 base and J lost 6 bases. CDR3 amino acids: CASSLVSGGDTQYF. CDR3 in DNA: TGTGCCAGCAGCTTAGTCAGCGGGGGTGATACGCAGTATTTT.

The chain links TRBV6-1 to TRBJ1-2; D might be TRBD1 (6 bases). The CDR3 consists of 13 residues. V lost 5 bases and J lost 4, with 11 bases in between. Germline V gene lookup returns CDR1 MNHNS and CDR2 SASEGT. CDR3 sequence: CASSLDRTYGYTF. As DNA, the CDR3 is TGTGCCAGCAGTCTTGACAGGACCTATGGCTACACCTTC.

This clone was detected ten times or more. V and J are TRBV6-2 or TRBV6-3 and TRBJ1-1; no firm D call. Trimming took off 0 bases at V and 1 base at J, with 6 bases between the two ends. CDR3 length equals 14 residues. The germline V gene encodes CDR1 MNHEY and CDR2 SVGEGT. The CDR3 sequence: CASSYSIRNTEAFF. The CDR3 coding sequence is TGTGCCAGCAGTTACTCGATTAGGAACACTGAAGCTTTCTTT.